The 29 T cell receptor beta chains reported below all come from one sample, sequenced in a study of cytotoxic CD8 clonotypes in ibrutinib-treated CLL. Sequencing was performed with immunoSEQ multiplex PCR; in TCRdb, only in-frame clones are kept and a portion is missing. The sample lists about 92,000 clones; about 74% were seen once. This material consisted of PBMCs, taken after 24 months of ibrutinib treatment. Every receptor here comes from a human donor with chronic lymphocytic leukemia.

This chain links TRBV11-3 with TRBJ2-2; D remains ambiguous. In germline, CDR1 is SGHNT, CDR2 YENEEA. The V and J ends lost 11 bases and 10 bases respectively, with 11 bases between them. This CDR3 contains 10 residues. The CDR3 spells CACRFPELFF. The CDR3 DNA reads as TGTGCCTGCCGTTTCCCGGAGCTGTTTTTT.

The rearrangement links TRBV10-3 to TRBJ1-1; no reliable D call. V was shortened by 2 bases and J by 3 bases, with 7 bases between the two germline ends. Germline V gene lookup returns CDR1 ENHRY and CDR2 SYGVKD. The CDR3 runs 13 residues. In nucleotides, the CDR3 is TGTGCCATCAGTGAGAGGGAGGACACTGAAGCTTTCTTT. Protein: CAISEREDTEAFF.

The sample holds a few counts of this clone. The genes are TRBV27 and TRBJ1-3; D not certain. Trimming stripped 5 bases from V and 4 bases from J, with 9 bases between. Germline V gives CDR1 MNHEY, CDR2 SMNVEV (reference sequence). The CDR3 is made up of 13 amino acids. This CDR3 reads CASSAQQGNTIYF. The CDR3 region has the DNA TGTGCCAGCAGTGCCCAACAAGGAAACACCATATATTTT.

The chain joins TRBV19 to TRBJ2-5; D is uncertain. This CDR3 has 14 amino acids. The V gene's germline CDR1 is LNHDA and CDR2 SQIVND (reference sequence). The V end lost 7 bases, the J end lost 7 bases, and 19 bases lay between the germline ends. The CDR3 region is CASKGSPGSGTQYF. CDR3 DNA: TGTGCCAGTAAAGGCTCGCCAGGCTCTGGGACCCAGTACTTC.

The CDR3 coding sequence is TGTGCCAGCAGTCTGGACAGGGGGCAAACCGGGGAGCTGTTTTTT. Protein sequence: CASSLDRGQTGELFF. The gene calls are TRBV28 and TRBJ2-2; TRBD1 aligns across 11 bases. J lost 5 bases, V lost 5 bases, and 4 bases had no gene match. CDR3 size: 15 residues. In germline, CDR1 is MDHEN, CDR2 SYDVKM.

This clone occurred a few times. The chain employs TRBV29-1 and TRBJ1-1; tentative D call: TRBD1 (5 bases). The CDR3 contains 14 residues. Germline loops: CDR1 SQVTM, CDR2 ANQGSEA. The ends were cut back, 3 bases at V and 0 bases at J, with 11 bases in the middle. The CDR3 DNA follows: TGCAGCGTTGACAGGGCTGGTATGAACACTGAAGCTTTCTTT. Its translation is CSVDRAGMNTEAFF.

The chain employs TRBV27 and TRBJ2-1, with TRBD1 matching 12 bases. Trimming at V came to 7 bases and at J to 8 bases, leaving 6 bases not matched to a gene. Germline CDR1 is MNHEY and CDR2 is SMNVEV (reference sequence). CDR3 length: 14 amino acids. The CDR3 sequence is CASTPGQGADEQFF. For the CDR3, the DNA is TGTGCCAGCACCCCGGGACAGGGGGCGGATGAGCAGTTCTTC.

The V gene is TRBV27, the J gene TRBJ1-6; TRBD1 agrees at 8 bases. The CDR3 covers 16 residues. Germline CDR1 reads MNHEY; CDR2 reads SMNVEV (reference sequence). J lost 7 bases, V lost 1 base, and 6 bases had no gene match. This chain's CDR3 is CASSLWAGGRNSPLHF. CDR3 bases: TGTGCCAGCAGTTTATGGGCAGGGGGCAGGAATTCACCCCTCCACTTT.

The chain couples TRBV28 to TRBJ2-2, with 12 bases identical to TRBD2. The CDR3 runs 15 residues. CDR1 is MDHEN, CDR2 SYDVKM, per germline. The ends lost 4 bases at V and 5 bases at J; junction bases unmatched: 2. CDR3 loop: CASSWTSGKTGELFF. As DNA, the CDR3 is TGTGCCAGCAGTTGGACTAGCGGGAAAACCGGGGAGCTGTTTTTT.

V and J are TRBV13 and TRBJ1-5; 7 bases agree with TRBD1. The germline CDR1 and CDR2 sequences are PRHDT and FYEKMQ (reference sequence). Unmatched junction bases numbered 3, after V lost 0 bases and J lost 4 bases. This CDR3 is built from 15 residues. The CDR3 DNA reads as TGTGCCAGCAGCTTAGGCCGACAGGGAAATCAGCCCCAGCATTTT. Its translation is CASSLGRQGNQPQHF. The complete variable domain, with remaining parts taken from reference TRBV13 and TRBJ1-5, reads AAGVIQSPRHLIKEKRETATLKCYPIPRHDTVYWYQQGPGQDPQFLISFYEKMQSDKGSIPDRFSAQQFSDYHSELNMSSLELGDSALYFCASSLGRQGNQPQHFGDGTRLSIL.

This rearrangement joins TRBV6-1 to TRBJ2-3; TRBD2 aligns across 11 bases. Germline V gene data show CDR1 as MNHNS and CDR2 as SASEGT. The CDR3 is 15 amino acids. J gave up 4 bases and V 5 bases, and 5 bases lay outside the gene matches. In DNA form, the CDR3 reads TGTGCCAGCAGTCGGACTAGCGGGCCCGCAGATACGCAGTATTTT. It specifies CASSRTSGPADTQYF.

The V gene is TRBV10-3, the J gene TRBJ1-2, with 7 nucleotides matching TRBD1. Per germline, CDR1 ENHRY and CDR2 SYGVKD. J lost 4 bases, V lost 6 bases, and 5 bases had no gene match. CDR3 size: 13 residues. The chain's CDR3 is CAIRTGTAYGYTF. In DNA, the CDR3 is TGTGCCATCAGAACCGGGACAGCCTATGGCTACACCTTC.

The J gene is TRBJ2-1, the V gene TRBV7-9, with D uncertain. V lost 2 bases and J lost 9, with 8 bases in between. The CDR3 sequence is 12 residues long. CDR1 is SEHNR, CDR2 FQNEAQ, per germline (reference sequence). CDR3 in DNA: TGTGCCAGCAGCTTACAAAACGTTGAGCAGTTCTTC. Residues: CASSLQNVEQFF.

V usage is TRBV4-3 and J usage is TRBJ2-5, with D tentatively TRBD2 (6 bases). From germline, CDR1 is LGHNA and CDR2 YSLEER. Between the trimmed V and J ends, which lost 4 bases and 4 bases, there was a span of 25 bases. CDR3 length: 18 amino acids. The CDR3 spells CASSREFRGFIGGETQYF. CDR3 in DNA: TGCGCCAGCAGCCGAGAATTCCGGGGATTCATCGGGGGAGAGACCCAGTACTTC.

J is TRBJ2-5 and V is TRBV7-9, with 9 bases fitting TRBD2. The CDR3 extends over 16 amino acids. CDR1 is SEHNR, CDR2 FQNEAQ, per germline (reference sequence). V trimming: 7 bases; J trimming: 4 bases; junction bases outside the gene matches: 13. The CDR3 spells CASTRSSGTGGETQYF. The DNA for the CDR3 is TGTGCCAGCACACGTTCTAGCGGGACTGGGGGAGAGACCCAGTACTTC. Supplemented by reference TRBV7-9 and TRBJ2-5, the full variable domain reads DTGVSQNPRHKITKRGQNVTFRCDPISEHNRLYWYRQTLGQGPEFLTYFQNEAQLEKSRLLSDRFSAERPKGSFSTLEIQRTEQGDSAMYLCASTRSSGTGGETQYFGPGTRLLVL.

The V call is TRBV19, the J call TRBJ1-5, with D tentatively TRBD1 (6 bases). The V gene's germline CDR1 is LNHDA and CDR2 SQIVND (reference sequence). The CDR3 has 14 residues. V lost 5 bases and J lost 4, with 12 bases in between. The DNA for the CDR3 is TGTGCCAGTAGTCTCCGGGACACTAATCAGCCCCAGCATTTT. Translation: CASSLRDTNQPQHF.

J is TRBJ2-7 and V is TRBV7-6; 11 bases agree with TRBD1. The CDR3 is made up of 15 amino acids. Looked up from germline, CDR1 is SGHVS and CDR2 is FNYEAQ. V lost 5 bases, J lost 5 bases, and 8 bases stayed unmatched. The CDR3 nucleotides are TGTGCCAGCAGCCAGGGGACAGGGGGACGCGACGAGCAGTACTTC. It is translated as CASSQGTGGRDEQYF. Full variable domain (outside the CDR3, taken from reference TRBV7-6 and TRBJ2-7): GAGVSQSPRYKVTKRGQDVALRCDPISGHVSLYWYRQALGQGPEFLTYFNYEAQQDKSGLPNDRFSAERPEGSISTLTIQRTEQRDSAMYRCASSQGTGGRDEQYFGPGTRLTVT.

This clone has just a few counts. The chain carries TRBV29-1 and TRBJ2-5; 10 nucleotides line up with TRBD2. Looked up from germline, CDR1 is SQVTM and CDR2 is ANQGSEA. The V segment lost 5 bases and the J segment 2 bases; nucleotides outside the gene matches: 5. There are 14 residues in the CDR3. The CDR3 bases are TGCAGCGTTCCATGGACTAGCGGTCAAGAGACCCAGTACTTC. Amino acids: CSVPWTSGQETQYF.

V gene TRBV5-4 combines with J gene TRBJ2-3; 13 positions match TRBD2. The CDR3 consists of 17 residues. Looked up from germline, CDR1 is SGHNT and CDR2 is YYREEE (reference sequence). After removal of 4 bases from V and 2 bases from J, the junction contained 7 bases not matched to a gene. In nucleotides, the CDR3 is TGTGCCAGCAGCGGGACTAGCGGGACTACTTACACAGATACGCAGTATTTT. It encodes CASSGTSGTTYTDTQYF.

The V and J genes are TRBV29-1 and TRBJ1-3; 7 bases match TRBD1. CDR1 is SQVTM, CDR2 ANQGSEA, per germline. The CDR3 runs 15 residues. V was clipped by 7 bases and J by 0 bases; unmatched bases: 9. The chain's CDR3 is CSALDRIDSGNTIYF. The DNA of the CDR3 is TGCAGCGCCTTGGACAGGATCGACTCTGGAAACACCATATATTTT.

The chain uses TRBV29-1 and TRBJ2-3, with a tentative D call TRBD1 (5 bases). Germline values: CDR1 SQVTM, CDR2 ANQGSEA. The CDR3 extends over 14 amino acids. V dropped 5 bases and J dropped 1 base, with 13 bases sitting between them. Written as DNA, the CDR3 is TGCAGCGTTAGGGGTACCTGGGGCACAGATACGCAGTATTTT. Translation gives CSVRGTWGTDTQYF.

This clone was seen only a few times. The chain joins TRBV2 to TRBJ1-1; no clear D gene. Germline V CDR1 and CDR2: SNHLY, FYNNEI. The CDR3 is made up of 13 amino acids. V was cut by 7 bases and J by 1 base, with 10 bases left in between. The CDR3 DNA sequence: TGTGCCAGCACTCCGACACCGAACACTGAAGCTTTCTTT. It encodes CASTPTPNTEAFF.

Concerning this clone: A read error may account for a junction end that differs from germline. The V gene is TRBV7-7, the J gene TRBJ2-3; 15 positions match TRBD2. The CDR3 totals 16 residues. Germline CDR1 SSHAT, CDR2 FNYEAQ (reference sequence). This CDR3 is CASSPGLAGGPAAQYF. The DNA of the CDR3 is TGTGCTAGCAGCCCAGGACTAGCGGGAGGGCCCGCGGCGCAGTATTTT.

This chain links TRBV28 with TRBJ2-1; D remains unclear. The CDR3 sequence is 15 residues long. Germline V gene lookup returns CDR1 MDHEN and CDR2 SYDVKM. The V end lost 7 bases, the J end lost 5 bases, and 18 bases lay between the germline ends. Here the CDR3 DNA reads TGTGCCAGCACGGTCGTGGGAAGCGCCAACAATGAGCAGTTCTTC. Encoded protein: CASTVVGSANNEQFF.

A single count supports this clone. The rearrangement links TRBV10-3 to TRBJ1-1; no firm D call. The V end lost 4 bases, the J end lost 1 base, and 7 bases lay between the germline ends. Germline CDR1 and CDR2: ENHRY and SYGVKD. The CDR3 contains 13 residues. CDR3 sequence: CAISGTANTEAFF. CDR3 DNA: TGTGCCATCAGTGGTACAGCGAACACTGAAGCTTTCTTT.

As concerns this clone: The sample holds other DNA sequences that translate to the same CDR3. The chain combines TRBV18 with TRBJ1-5; TRBD1 agrees at 7 bases. The CDR3 spans 14 residues. Germline lookup yields CDR1 KGHSH and CDR2 LQKENI. Trimming took 3 bases from V and 4 from J; bases not matched to a gene: 3. The CDR3 sequence: CASSPGQPNQPQHF. The CDR3 DNA follows: TGTGCCAGCTCACCGGGACAGCCTAATCAGCCCCAGCATTTT.

The gene calls are TRBV5-1 and TRBJ1-1, with 7 bases lining up with TRBD1. With V trimmed by 0 bases and J by 6 bases, 2 bases remained unmatched. CDR1 and CDR2 (germline): SGHRS, YFSETQ. The CDR3 extends over 13 amino acids. The chain's CDR3 is CASSLVQGAEAFF. CDR3 in DNA: TGCGCCAGCAGCTTGGTCCAGGGGGCTGAAGCTTTCTTT.

This clone was seen repeatedly, ten times or more. This chain uses TRBV27 with TRBJ1-4; TRBD1 agrees at 7 bases. Germline V CDR1 and CDR2: MNHEY, SMNVEV (reference sequence). Trimming cost V 4 bases and J 7 bases; bases outside gene matches: 6. The CDR3 has 14 residues. DNA for the CDR3: TGTGCCAGCAGTTCGAGGACAGGAGTTGAAAAACTGTTTTTT. Its translation: CASSSRTGVEKLFF.

The rearrangement links TRBV19 to TRBJ2-7; possibly TRBD2 for D (5 bases). Trimming removed 5 bases at V and 3 bases at J, with 11 bases between. This CDR3 has 13 amino acids. The germline V gene encodes CDR1 LNHDA and CDR2 SQIVND (reference sequence). The CDR3 nucleotides read TGTGCCAGTAGTTGGTCCGGGAACTACGAGCAGTACTTC. Protein sequence: CASSWSGNYEQYF. The full variable domain, with the rest looked up from reference TRBV19 and TRBJ2-7, is DGGITQSPKYLFRKEGQNVTLSCEQNLNHDAMYWYRQDPGQGLRLIYYSQIVNDFQKGDIAEGYSVSREKKESFPLTVTSAQKNPTAFYLCASSWSGNYEQYFGPGTRLTVT.